What follows is one TCR beta chain and its context. The sample is drawn from a study of OX40 agonist ivuxolimab in advanced cancers. The wider study: Patients receiving dose escalation had hepatocellular carcinoma, melanoma, renal cell or head and neck cancer.

The assay was immunoSEQ multiplex PCR, and TCRdb's table has in-frame clones only and misses some. The sample carries around 50,000 clones, roughly 90% recorded once. Blood samples were obtained at baseline, cycle 4 day 1, and cycle 7 day 1. The CDR3 runs 15 residues. The ends were cut back, 0 bases at V and 4 bases at J, with 14 bases in the middle. Germline V CDR1 and CDR2: SGHNT, YYREEE (reference sequence). The chain employs TRBV5-4 and TRBJ2-7; D not certain. The starting material was CD4+ or CD8+ T cells sorted from blood, obtained in a trial of the OX40 agonist ivuxolimab. The clonotype originates from an adult with an advanced solid tumor such as melanoma, head and neck, liver or kidney cancer. CDR3: CASSLAPTSQYEQYF. The DNA of the CDR3 is TGTGCCAGCAGCTTGGCCCCGACGAGCCAGTACGAGCAGTACTTC.